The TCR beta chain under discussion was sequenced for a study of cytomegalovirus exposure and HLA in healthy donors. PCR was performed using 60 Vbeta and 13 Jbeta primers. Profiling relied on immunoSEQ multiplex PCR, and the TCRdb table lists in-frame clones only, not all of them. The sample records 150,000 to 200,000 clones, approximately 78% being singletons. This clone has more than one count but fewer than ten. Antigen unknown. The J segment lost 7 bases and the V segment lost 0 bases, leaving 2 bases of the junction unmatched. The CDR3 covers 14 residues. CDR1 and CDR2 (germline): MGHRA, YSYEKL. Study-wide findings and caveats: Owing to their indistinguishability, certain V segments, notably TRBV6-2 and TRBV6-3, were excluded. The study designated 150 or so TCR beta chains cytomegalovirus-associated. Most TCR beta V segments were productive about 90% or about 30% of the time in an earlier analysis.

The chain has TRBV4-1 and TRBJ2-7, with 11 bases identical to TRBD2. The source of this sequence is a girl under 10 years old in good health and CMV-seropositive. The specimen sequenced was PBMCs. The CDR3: CASSQDSGRDEQYF. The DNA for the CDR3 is TGCGCCAGCAGCCAAGATAGCGGGAGGGATGAGCAGTACTTC.